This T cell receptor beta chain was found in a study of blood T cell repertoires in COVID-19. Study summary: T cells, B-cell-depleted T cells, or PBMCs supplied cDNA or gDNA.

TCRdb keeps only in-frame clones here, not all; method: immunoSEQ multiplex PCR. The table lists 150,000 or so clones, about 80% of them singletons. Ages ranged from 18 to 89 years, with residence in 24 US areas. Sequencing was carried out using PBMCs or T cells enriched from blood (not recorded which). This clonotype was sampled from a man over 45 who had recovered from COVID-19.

The DNA for the CDR3 is TGTGCCAGCAACACCATTCTAGCGCCGCAAGAGACCCAGTACTTC. As protein: CASNTILAPQETQYF. This sequence joins TRBV27 and TRBJ2-5; D is perhaps TRBD2 (6 bases). The CDR3 is made up of 15 amino acids. Trimming stripped 7 bases from V and 2 bases from J, with 17 bases between. Germline V gene lookup returns CDR1 MNHEY and CDR2 SMNVEV (reference sequence).